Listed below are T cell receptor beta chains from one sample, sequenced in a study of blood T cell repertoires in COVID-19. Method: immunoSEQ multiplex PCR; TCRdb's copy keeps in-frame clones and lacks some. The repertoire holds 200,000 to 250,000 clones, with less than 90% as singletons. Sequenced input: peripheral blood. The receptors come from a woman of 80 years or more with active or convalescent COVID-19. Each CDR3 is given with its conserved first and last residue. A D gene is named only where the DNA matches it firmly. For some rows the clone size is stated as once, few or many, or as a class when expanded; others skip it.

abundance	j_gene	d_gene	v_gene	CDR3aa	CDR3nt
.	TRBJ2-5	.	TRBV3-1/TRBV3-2	CASSQDLTGRRETQYF	TGTGCCAGCAGCCAAGACTTAACGGGAAGGAGGGAGACCCAGTACTTC
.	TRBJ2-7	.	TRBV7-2	CASSLRGGYEQYF	TGTGCCAGCAGCTTACGAGGGGGATACGAGCAGTACTTC
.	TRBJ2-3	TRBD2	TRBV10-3	CAISVNGGAADTQYF	TGTGCCATCAGTGTTAACGGGGGGGCGGCAGATACGCAGTATTTT
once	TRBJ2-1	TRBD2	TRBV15	CATSSAGGWKFF	TGTGCCACCAGTTCGGCGGGAGGATGGAAGTTCTTC
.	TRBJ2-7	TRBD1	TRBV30	CAWSRGTEDEQYF	TGTGCCTGGAGTCGAGGGACAGAGGACGAGCAGTACTTC
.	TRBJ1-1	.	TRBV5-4	CASSSLQSRDTEAFF	TGTGCCAGCAGCTCCTTACAGTCGCGGGACACTGAAGCTTTCTTT
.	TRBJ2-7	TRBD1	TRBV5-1	CASRQFAYGTGAYEQYF	TGCGCCAGCAGACAGTTTGCTTACGGGACAGGGGCCTACGAGCAGTACTTC
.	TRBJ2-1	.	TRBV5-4	CASSLPGGPSYNEQFF	TGTGCCAGCAGCCTACCCGGAGGACCCTCCTACAATGAGCAGTTCTTC
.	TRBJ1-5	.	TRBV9	CASSVDYSNQPQHF	TGTGCCAGCAGCGTAGATTATAGCAATCAGCCCCAGCATTTT
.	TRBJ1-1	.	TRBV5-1	CASSSQENTEAFF	TGCGCCAGCAGCTCTCAGGAGAACACTGAAGCTTTCTTT
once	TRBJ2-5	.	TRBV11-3	CASSQGTEKYQETQYF	TGTGCCAGCAGCCAGGGCACGGAGAAGTACCAAGAGACCCAGTACTTC
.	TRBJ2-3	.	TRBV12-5	CASGSTRDTQYF	TGTGCTAGTGGATCGACTCGGGATACGCAGTATTTT
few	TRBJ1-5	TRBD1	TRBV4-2	CASRGGQALNQPQHF	TGTGCCAGCAGGGGGGGACAGGCGCTCAATCAGCCCCAGCATTTT
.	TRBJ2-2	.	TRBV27	CASSFYPAGTGELFF	TGTGCCAGCAGTTTCTACCCGGCGGGCACCGGGGAGCTGTTTTTT
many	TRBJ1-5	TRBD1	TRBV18	CASSPPDRVGQPQHF	TGTGCCAGCTCACCTCCGGACAGGGTCGGTCAGCCCCAGCATTTT
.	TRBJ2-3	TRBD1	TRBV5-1	CASSRGQGWADTQYF	TGCGCCAGCAGCCGGGGACAGGGTTGGGCAGATACGCAGTATTTT
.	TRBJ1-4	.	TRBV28	CASSLSILVGQAKLFF	TGTGCCAGCAGTTTGTCTATCTTGGTGGGGCAGGCAAAACTGTTTTTT
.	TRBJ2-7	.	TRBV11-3	CASSRGGDHEQYF	TGTGCCAGCAGCCGAGGGGGGGACCACGAGCAGTACTTC
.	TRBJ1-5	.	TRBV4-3	CASSQDEGGTQHF	TGCGCCAGCAGCCAAGATGAGGGGGGGACCCAGCATTTT